One sample yielded the 4 T cell receptor beta chains listed below, sequenced in a study of blood T cell repertoires in COVID-19. Profiled with immunoSEQ multiplex PCR; TCRdb holds only in-frame clones, not every one. The data show 25,000 or so clones, around 90% seen once. Sequences were obtained from peripheral blood. Receptors were obtained from a man between 65 and 85 years old with acute or convalescent COVID-19.

V and J are TRBV18 and TRBJ2-7; 10 bases align to TRBD2. Germline V lookup: CDR1 KGHSH, CDR2 LQKENI. V was clipped by 2 bases and J by 6 bases; unmatched bases: 4. The CDR3 is 14 amino acids. CDR3 in amino acids: CASSPMTSGFEQYF. In DNA form, the CDR3 reads TGTGCCAGCTCACCAATGACTAGCGGGTTCGAGCAGTACTTC.

V and J are TRBV7-9 and TRBJ1-2; 9 positions agree with TRBD1. Trimming cost V 5 bases and J 2 bases; bases outside gene matches: 12. Germline lookup yields CDR1 SEHNR and CDR2 FQNEAQ (reference sequence). This CDR3 comprises 17 residues. The CDR3 coding sequence is TGTGCCAGCAGCCCGTGGGACAGGGAGATCGTCAACTATGGCTACACCTTC. The encoded protein is CASSPWDREIVNYGYTF. The whole variable domain, filled in from reference TRBV7-9 and TRBJ1-2, reads DTGVSQNPRHKITKRGQNVTFRCDPISEHNRLYWYRQTLGQGPEFLTYFQNEAQLEKSRLLSDRFSAERPKGSFSTLEIQRTEQGDSAMYLCASSPWDREIVNYGYTFGSGTRLTVV.

The V call is TRBV6-5, the J call TRBJ1-5; TRBD1 is a possible D gene (6 bases). Per germline, CDR1 MNHEY and CDR2 SVGAGI. Trimming cost V 0 bases and J 7 bases, with 13 bases left between them. CDR3 size: 15 residues. CDR3: CASSYSNGGEQPQHF. In DNA, the CDR3 is TGTGCCAGCAGTTACTCGAATGGGGGCGAACAGCCCCAGCATTTT.

J is TRBJ1-4 and V is TRBV4-2; no clear D. The germline V gene has CDR1 LGHNA and CDR2 YNFKEQ. The CDR3 runs 13 residues. The V end was cut by 0 bases, the J end by 4 bases, with 3 bases between. The CDR3 here is CASSQDLNEKLFF. DNA of the CDR3: TGTGCCAGCAGCCAAGATCTTAATGAAAAACTGTTTTTT.